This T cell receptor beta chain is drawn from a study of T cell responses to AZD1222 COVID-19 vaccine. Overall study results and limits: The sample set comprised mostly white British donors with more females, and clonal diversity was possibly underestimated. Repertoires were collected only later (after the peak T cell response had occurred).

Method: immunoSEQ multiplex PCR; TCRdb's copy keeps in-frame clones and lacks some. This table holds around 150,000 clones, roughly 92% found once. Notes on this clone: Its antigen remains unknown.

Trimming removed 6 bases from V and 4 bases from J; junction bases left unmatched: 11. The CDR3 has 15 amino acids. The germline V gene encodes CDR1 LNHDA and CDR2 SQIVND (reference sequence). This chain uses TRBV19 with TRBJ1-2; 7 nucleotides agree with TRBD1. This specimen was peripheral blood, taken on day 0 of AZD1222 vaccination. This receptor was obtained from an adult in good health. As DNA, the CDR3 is TGTGCCAGTAGCGCTACAGGGGCCCATAGCTATGGCTACACCTTC. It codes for CASSATGAHSYGYTF.